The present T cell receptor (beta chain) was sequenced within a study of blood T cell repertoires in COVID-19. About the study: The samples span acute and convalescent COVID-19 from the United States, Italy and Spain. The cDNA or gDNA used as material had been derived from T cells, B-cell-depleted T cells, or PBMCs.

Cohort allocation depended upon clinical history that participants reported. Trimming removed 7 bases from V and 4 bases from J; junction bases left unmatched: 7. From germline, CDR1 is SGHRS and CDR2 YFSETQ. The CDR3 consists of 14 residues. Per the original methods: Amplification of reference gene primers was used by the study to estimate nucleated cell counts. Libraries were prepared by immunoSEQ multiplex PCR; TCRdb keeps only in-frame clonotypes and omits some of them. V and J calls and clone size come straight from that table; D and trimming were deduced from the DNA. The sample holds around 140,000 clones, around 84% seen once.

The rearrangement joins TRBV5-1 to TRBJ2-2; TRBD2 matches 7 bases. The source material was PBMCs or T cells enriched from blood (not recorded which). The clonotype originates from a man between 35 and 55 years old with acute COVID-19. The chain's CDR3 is CASGAGAVTGELFF. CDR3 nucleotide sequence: TGCGCCAGCGGGGCGGGAGCGGTCACCGGGGAGCTGTTTTTT.